The source of this TCR beta chain is a study of blood T cell repertoires in COVID-19. About the research overall: Collection of acute and convalescent COVID-19 samples took place in the United States, Italy and Spain. PBMCs, B-cell-depleted T cells, or T cells were the source of the cDNA or gDNA that made up the material.

Germline V CDR1 and CDR2: KGHSH, LQKENI. The CDR3 is made up of 18 amino acids. The V end was cut by 2 bases, the J end by 0 bases, with 17 bases between. As handled by the study authors: Reference gene primer amplification yielded estimated nucleated cell counts. Clones were read by immunoSEQ multiplex PCR, and TCRdb kept only the in-frame ones, dropping some. From that table come the V and J calls and clone size; the DNA was used to work out D and trimming. The sample lists under 200,000 clones; roughly 80% were seen once. Sequenced: peripheral blood. The rearrangement uses TRBV18 and TRBJ1-3, with D tentatively TRBD1 (5 bases). The source is a human donor in a cohort sampled during active COVID-19. Written as DNA, the CDR3 is TGTGCCAGCTCACCAATAGCCGACAGTTATTTCTCTGGAAACACCATATATTTT. It codes for CASSPIADSYFSGNTIYF.